Sequencing of this T cell receptor (beta chain) was carried out in a study of cytomegalovirus exposure and HLA in healthy donors. With regard to this clone: Its antigen is unknown.

Findings of the study overall: In vitro work confirmed that a few CMV-associated chains recognize CMV antigens. Using the classifier, cytomegalovirus status was reportedly diagnosed with high specificity and sensitivity.

The CDR3 consists of 14 residues. V lost 2 bases, J lost 3 bases, and 8 bases lay in between. Germline assignment: CDR1 SGHAT and CDR2 FQNNGV. Sequencing was performed with immunoSEQ multiplex PCR; in TCRdb, only in-frame clones are kept and a portion is missing. The table shows about 130,000 clones, with around 95% occurring only once. The receptor's source is a man aged 18-30 years in good health and CMV-seronegative. Specimen: PBMCs. The gene calls are TRBV11-2 and TRBJ2-1, with D unresolved. The CDR3 coding sequence is TGTGCCAGCAGCTTAATCGGCGGCTACAATGAGCAGTTCTTC. Translated, it gives CASSLIGGYNEQFF. The full variable domain, its missing parts supplied by reference TRBV11-2 and TRBJ2-1, is EAGVAQSPRYKIIEKRQSVAFWCNPISGHATLYWYQQILGQGPKLLIQFQNNGVVDDSQLPKDRFSAERLKGVDSTLKIQPAKLEDSAVYLCASSLIGGYNEQFFGPGTRLTVL.